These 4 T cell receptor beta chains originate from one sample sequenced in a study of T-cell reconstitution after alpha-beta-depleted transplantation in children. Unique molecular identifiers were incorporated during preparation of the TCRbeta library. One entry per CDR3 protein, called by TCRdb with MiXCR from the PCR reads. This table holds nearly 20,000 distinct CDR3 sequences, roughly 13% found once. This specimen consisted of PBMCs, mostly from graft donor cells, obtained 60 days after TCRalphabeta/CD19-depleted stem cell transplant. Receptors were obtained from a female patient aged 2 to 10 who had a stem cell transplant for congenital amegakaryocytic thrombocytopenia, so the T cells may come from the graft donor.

The CDR3 is CASRRTRGLGEQYF. The CDR3, as DNA: TGTGCCAGCAGGCGAACCAGGGGATTGGGCGAGCAGTACTTC. The rearrangement joins TRBV12-3 or TRBV12-4 to TRBJ2-7; a possible D gene is TRBD1 (6 bases). CDR3 length: 14 amino acids. V was shortened by 6 bases and J by 6 bases, with 18 bases between the two germline ends.

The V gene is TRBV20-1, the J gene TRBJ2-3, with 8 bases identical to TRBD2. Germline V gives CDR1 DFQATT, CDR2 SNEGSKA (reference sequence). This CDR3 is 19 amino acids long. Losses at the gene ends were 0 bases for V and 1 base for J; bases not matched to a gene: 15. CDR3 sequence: CSARDRSGRDGGGTDTQYF. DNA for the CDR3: TGCAGTGCTAGAGACCGGAGCGGGAGAGACGGAGGCGGCACAGATACGCAGTATTTT.

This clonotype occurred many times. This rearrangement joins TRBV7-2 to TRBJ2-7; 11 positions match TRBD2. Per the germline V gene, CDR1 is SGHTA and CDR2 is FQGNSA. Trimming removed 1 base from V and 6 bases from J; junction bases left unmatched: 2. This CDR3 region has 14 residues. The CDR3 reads CASSLGLAGSEQYF. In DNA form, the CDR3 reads TGTGCCAGCAGCTTAGGACTAGCGGGATCCGAGCAGTACTTC.

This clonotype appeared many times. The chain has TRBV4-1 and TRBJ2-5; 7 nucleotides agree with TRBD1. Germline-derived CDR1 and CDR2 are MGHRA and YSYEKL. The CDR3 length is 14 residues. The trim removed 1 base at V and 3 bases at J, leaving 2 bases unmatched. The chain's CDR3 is CASSQAGTEETQYF. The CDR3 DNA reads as TGCGCCAGCAGCCAAGCCGGGACAGAAGAGACCCAGTACTTC.